This TCR beta chain was recorded in a study of blood T cell repertoires in COVID-19. TCRdb keeps only in-frame clones here, not all; method: immunoSEQ multiplex PCR. Of fewer than 400,000 clones listed, approximately 91% were seen once; the top ten hold 3% to 5%. V gave up 7 bases and J gave up 7 bases; unmatched junction bases: 4. The CDR3 is 13 residues long. The germline V gene has CDR1 SNHLY and CDR2 FYNNEI. This sequence joins TRBV2 and TRBJ1-6, with TRBD1 matching 7 bases. The source material was PBMCs or T cells enriched from blood (not recorded which). This receptor was identified in a woman in her 30s who had been exposed to COVID-19. The CDR3, as DNA: TGTGCCAGCATGGGCAGGGGGAATTCACCCCTCCACTTT. This gives the protein CASMGRGNSPLHF.